This TCR beta chain was identified in a study of Ad26.COV2.S vaccination and SARS-CoV-2 variants. Described treatment: 15 to 20 received Ad26.COV2.S at low or high dose, single or two shots; about 5 received placebo; per-sample allocation not given. Specimen acquisition occurred on day 63 following the initial vaccine or placebo injection. TCRdb's copy holds only in-frame clones and misses some; the assay was immunoSEQ multiplex PCR. This sample has 380,000 or so clones, with 80% to 90% found just once. Per germline, CDR1 SGHTA and CDR2 FQGTGA. The CDR3 sequence is 16 residues long. V lost 1 base, J lost 9 bases, and 9 bases stayed unmatched.

Sequenced here: peripheral blood, sampled in a trial of Ad26.COV2.S vaccine versus placebo. This clonotype was obtained from a person between 18 and 65 years old who received the Ad26.COV2.S COVID-19 vaccine or a placebo. The rearrangement joins TRBV7-3 to TRBJ2-1; TRBD2 matches 10 bases. CDR3 amino acids: CASSLSRLAGAREQFF. CDR3 sequence (DNA): TGTGCCAGCAGCTTAAGTAGGCTAGCGGGAGCCCGTGAGCAGTTCTTC. Full variable domain (outside the CDR3, taken from reference TRBV7-3 and TRBJ2-1): GAGVSQTPSNKVTEKGKYVELRCDPISGHTALYWYRQSLGQGPEFLIYFQGTGAADDSGLPNDRFFAVRPEGSVSTLKIQRTERGDSAVYLCASSLSRLAGAREQFFGPGTRLTVL.